Listed here are 5 T cell receptor beta chains from one sample, sequenced in a study of cytomegalovirus exposure and HLA in healthy donors. Generated by immunoSEQ multiplex PCR, the TCRdb table keeps only in-frame clones and is missing some. The sample contains roughly 200,000 clones, around 86% of which appear only once. The sample taken for sequencing was PBMCs. These TCRs come from a young man in good health and CMV-seropositive.

In nucleotides, the CDR3 is TGTGCCAGCAGCTTGCAAAGGGGGACCGGGGAGCTGTTTTTT. This translates into CASSLQRGTGELFF. The chain links TRBV7-2 to TRBJ2-2, with D possibly TRBD1 on 6 matching bases. The CDR3 runs to 14 residues. Germline values: CDR1 SGHTA, CDR2 FQGNSA. With 3 bases removed from V and 5 bases from J, the gap between germline ends came to 10 bases. Full variable domain (missing parts from reference TRBV7-2 and TRBJ2-2): GAGVSQSPSNKVTEKGKDVELRCDPISGHTALYWYRQSLGQGLEFLIYFQGNSAPDKSGLPSDRFSAERTGGSVSTLTIQRTQQEDSAVYLCASSLQRGTGELFFGEGSRLTVL.

V usage is TRBV27 and J usage is TRBJ2-5; D remains unclear. V dropped 2 bases and J dropped 7 bases, with 11 bases sitting between them. This CDR3 spans 13 amino acids. In germline, CDR1 is MNHEY, CDR2 SMNVEV (reference sequence). The chain's CDR3 is CASSLDSGRTQYF. Here the CDR3 DNA reads TGTGCCAGCAGTTTAGATTCGGGTAGGACCCAGTACTTC.

This chain links TRBV7-6 with TRBJ2-3; D is undetermined. CDR1 is SGHVS and CDR2 is FNYEAQ in the germline V gene. V shed 6 bases and J shed 5 bases, with 6 bases lying between them. This CDR3 is built from 11 residues. The CDR3 is CASSVEDTQYF. The CDR3 DNA reads as TGTGCCAGCAGTGTGGAAGATACGCAGTATTTT. Looking up the rest from reference TRBV7-6 and TRBJ2-3 gives the full variable domain: GAGVSQSPRYKVTKRGQDVALRCDPISGHVSLYWYRQALGQGPEFLTYFNYEAQQDKSGLPNDRFSAERPEGSISTLTIQRTEQRDSAMYRCASSVEDTQYFGPGTRLTVL.

The V call is TRBV5-1, the J call TRBJ2-6; D remains ambiguous. This CDR3 is built from 15 residues. V lost 3 bases to trimming and J lost 0 bases, with 7 bases between them. Per the germline V gene, CDR1 is SGHRS and CDR2 is YFSETQ. CDR3 loop: CASSSGPSGANVLTF. The CDR3 bases are TGCGCCAGCAGCTCCGGTCCCTCTGGGGCCAACGTCCTGACTTTC.

The rearrangement uses TRBV13 and TRBJ2-3; 14 bases fit TRBD2. Looked up from germline, CDR1 is PRHDT and CDR2 is FYEKMQ (reference sequence). The CDR3 spans 17 residues. The J segment lost 0 bases and the V segment lost 5 bases, leaving 4 bases of the junction unmatched. The CDR3 protein is CASSPGTSGRSTDTQYF. DNA of the CDR3: TGTGCCAGCAGCCCCGGGACTAGCGGGAGAAGCACAGATACGCAGTATTTT.